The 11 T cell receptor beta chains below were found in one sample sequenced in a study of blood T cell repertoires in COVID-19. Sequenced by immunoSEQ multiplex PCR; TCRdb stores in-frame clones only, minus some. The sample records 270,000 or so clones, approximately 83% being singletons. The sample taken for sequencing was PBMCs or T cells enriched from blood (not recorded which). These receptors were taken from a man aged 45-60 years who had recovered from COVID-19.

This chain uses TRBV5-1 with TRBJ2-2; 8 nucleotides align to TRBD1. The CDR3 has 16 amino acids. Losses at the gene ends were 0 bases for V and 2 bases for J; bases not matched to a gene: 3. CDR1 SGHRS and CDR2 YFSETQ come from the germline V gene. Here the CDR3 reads CASSLGDRPNTGELFF. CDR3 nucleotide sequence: TGCGCCAGCAGCTTGGGGGACAGGCCTAACACCGGGGAGCTGTTTTTT.

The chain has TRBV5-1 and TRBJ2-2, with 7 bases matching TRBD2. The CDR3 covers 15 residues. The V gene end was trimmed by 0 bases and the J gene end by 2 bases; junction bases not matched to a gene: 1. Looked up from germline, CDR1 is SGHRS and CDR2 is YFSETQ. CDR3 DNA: TGCGCCAGCAGCTTGGTAGCGGGTAACACCGGGGAGCTGTTTTTT. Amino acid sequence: CASSLVAGNTGELFF. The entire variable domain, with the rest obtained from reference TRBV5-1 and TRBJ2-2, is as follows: KAGVTQTPRYLIKTRGQQVTLSCSPISGHRSVSWYQQTPGQGLQFLFEYFSETQRNKGNFPGRFSGRQFSNSRSEMNVSTLELGDSALYLCASSLVAGNTGELFFGEGSRLTVL.

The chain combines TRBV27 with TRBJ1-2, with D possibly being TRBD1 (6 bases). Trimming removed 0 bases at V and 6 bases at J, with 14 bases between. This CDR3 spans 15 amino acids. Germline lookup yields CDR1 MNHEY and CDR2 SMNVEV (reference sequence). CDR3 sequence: CASSLSVKGENGYTF. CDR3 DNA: TGTGCCAGCAGTTTATCTGTGAAGGGGGAGAATGGCTACACCTTC.

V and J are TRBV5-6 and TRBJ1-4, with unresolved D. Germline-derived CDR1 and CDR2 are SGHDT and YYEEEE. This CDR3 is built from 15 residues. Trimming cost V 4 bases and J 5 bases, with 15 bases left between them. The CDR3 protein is CASSLTEGLNEKLFF. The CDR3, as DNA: TGTGCCAGCAGCCTCACTGAGGGCCTAAATGAAAAACTGTTTTTT.

The CDR3 here is CASSRLDPGEANYGYTF. DNA of the CDR3: TGTGCCAGCAGCCGACTTGACCCTGGGGAGGCTAACTATGGCTACACCTTC. The rearrangement joins TRBV4-2 to TRBJ1-2; D remains unclear. Germline CDR1 is LGHNA and CDR2 is YNFKEQ. V was trimmed by 4 bases and J by 0 bases, leaving 18 bases between them. This CDR3 comprises 17 residues.

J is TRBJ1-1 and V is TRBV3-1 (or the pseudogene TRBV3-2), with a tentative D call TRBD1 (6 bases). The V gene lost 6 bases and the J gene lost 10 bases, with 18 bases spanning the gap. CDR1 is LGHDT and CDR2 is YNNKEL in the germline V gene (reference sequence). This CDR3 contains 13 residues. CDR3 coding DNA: TGTGCCAGCAGTGCGGACAGCCTCTCTCTAGCTTTCTTT. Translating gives CASSADSLSLAFF.

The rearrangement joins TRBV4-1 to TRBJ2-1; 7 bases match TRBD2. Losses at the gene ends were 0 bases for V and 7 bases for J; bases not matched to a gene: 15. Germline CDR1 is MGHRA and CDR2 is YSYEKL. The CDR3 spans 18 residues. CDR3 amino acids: CASSQDLVREGFGNEQFF. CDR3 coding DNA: TGCGCCAGCAGCCAAGATCTTGTGAGGGAGGGGTTCGGAAATGAGCAGTTCTTC.

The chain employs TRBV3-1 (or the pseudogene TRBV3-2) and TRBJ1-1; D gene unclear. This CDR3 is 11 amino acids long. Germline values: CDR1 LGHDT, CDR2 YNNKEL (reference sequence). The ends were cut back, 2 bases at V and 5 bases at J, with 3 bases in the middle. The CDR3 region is CASSQLTEAFF. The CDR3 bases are TGTGCCAGCAGCCAATTAACTGAAGCTTTCTTT.

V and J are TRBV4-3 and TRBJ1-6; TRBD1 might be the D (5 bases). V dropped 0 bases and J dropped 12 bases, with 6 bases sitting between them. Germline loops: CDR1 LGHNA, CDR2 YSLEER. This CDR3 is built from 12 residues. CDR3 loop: CASSQDQGPLHF. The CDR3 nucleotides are TGCGCCAGCAGCCAAGATCAGGGACCCCTCCACTTT.

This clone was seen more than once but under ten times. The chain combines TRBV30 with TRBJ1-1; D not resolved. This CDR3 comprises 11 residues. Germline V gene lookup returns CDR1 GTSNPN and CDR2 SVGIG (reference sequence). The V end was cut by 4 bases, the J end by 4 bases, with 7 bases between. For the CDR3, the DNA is TGTGCCTGGACGCAGTTCACTGAAGCTTTCTTT. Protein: CAWTQFTEAFF.

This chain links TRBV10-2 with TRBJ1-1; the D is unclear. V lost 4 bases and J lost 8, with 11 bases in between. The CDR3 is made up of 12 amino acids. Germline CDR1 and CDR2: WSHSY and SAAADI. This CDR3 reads CASSAVSSEAFF. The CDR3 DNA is TGCGCCAGCAGTGCCGTTTCTAGCGAAGCTTTCTTT.